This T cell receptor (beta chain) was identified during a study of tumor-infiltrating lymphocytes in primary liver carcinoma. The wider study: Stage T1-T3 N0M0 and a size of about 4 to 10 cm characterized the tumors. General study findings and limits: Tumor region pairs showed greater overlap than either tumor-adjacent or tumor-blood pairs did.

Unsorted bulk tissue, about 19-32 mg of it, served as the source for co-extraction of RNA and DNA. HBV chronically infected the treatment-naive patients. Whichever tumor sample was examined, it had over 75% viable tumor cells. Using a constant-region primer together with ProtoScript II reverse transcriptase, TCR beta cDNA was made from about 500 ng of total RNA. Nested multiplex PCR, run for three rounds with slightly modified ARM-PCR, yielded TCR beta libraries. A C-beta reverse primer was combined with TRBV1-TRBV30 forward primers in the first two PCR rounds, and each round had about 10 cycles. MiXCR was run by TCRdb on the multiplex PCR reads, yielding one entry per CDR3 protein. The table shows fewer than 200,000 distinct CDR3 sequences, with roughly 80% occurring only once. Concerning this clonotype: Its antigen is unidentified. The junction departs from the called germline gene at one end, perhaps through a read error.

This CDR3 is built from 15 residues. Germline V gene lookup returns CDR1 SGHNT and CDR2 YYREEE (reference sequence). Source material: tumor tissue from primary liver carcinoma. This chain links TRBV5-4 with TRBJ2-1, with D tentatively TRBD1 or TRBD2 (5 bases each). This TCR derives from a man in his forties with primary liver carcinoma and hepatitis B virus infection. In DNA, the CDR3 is TGTGCCAGCAGCGCGGATAGTGGGACCTACAGTGAGCAGTTCTTC. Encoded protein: CASSADSGTYSEQFF.